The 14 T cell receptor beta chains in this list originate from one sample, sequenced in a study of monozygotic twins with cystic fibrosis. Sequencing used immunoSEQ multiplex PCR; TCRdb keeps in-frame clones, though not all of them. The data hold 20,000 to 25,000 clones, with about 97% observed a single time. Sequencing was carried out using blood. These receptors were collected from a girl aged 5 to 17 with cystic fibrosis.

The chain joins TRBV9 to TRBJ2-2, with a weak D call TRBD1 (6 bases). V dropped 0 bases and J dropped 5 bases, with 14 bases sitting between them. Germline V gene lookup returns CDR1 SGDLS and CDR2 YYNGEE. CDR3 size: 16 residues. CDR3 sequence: CASSVEWGPRTGELFF. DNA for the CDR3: TGTGCCAGCAGCGTAGAATGGGGGCCCCGGACCGGGGAGCTGTTTTTT. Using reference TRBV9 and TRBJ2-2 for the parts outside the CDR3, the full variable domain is DSGVTQTPKHLITATGQRVTLRCSPRSGDLSVYWYQQSLDQGLQFLIQYYNGEERAKGNILERFSAQQFPDLHSELNLSSLELGDSALYFCASSVEWGPRTGELFFGEGSRLTVL.

The CDR3 bases are TGCAGCGTTGAGATAGGGGTTTTTAATGAGCAGTTCTTC. It yields the protein CSVEIGVFNEQFF. The chain combines TRBV29-1 with TRBJ2-1, with TRBD1 as a possible D gene (5 bases). V lost 3 bases and J 7 bases, leaving 13 bases between the germline ends. From germline, CDR1 is SQVTM and CDR2 ANQGSEA. The CDR3 sequence is 13 residues long.

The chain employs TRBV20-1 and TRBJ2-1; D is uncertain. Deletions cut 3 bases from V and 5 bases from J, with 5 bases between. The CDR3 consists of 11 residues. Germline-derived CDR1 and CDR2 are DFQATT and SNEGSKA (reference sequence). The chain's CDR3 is CSASRDNEQFF. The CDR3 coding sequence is TGCAGTGCTAGCAGAGACAATGAGCAGTTCTTC.

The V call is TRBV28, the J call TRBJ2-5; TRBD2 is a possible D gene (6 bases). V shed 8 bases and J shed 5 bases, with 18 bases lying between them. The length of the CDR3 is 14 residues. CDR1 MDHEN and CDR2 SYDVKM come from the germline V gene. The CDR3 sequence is CASRPLEGRETQYF. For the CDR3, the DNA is TGTGCCAGCCGACCCCTTGAGGGGAGGGAGACCCAGTACTTC.

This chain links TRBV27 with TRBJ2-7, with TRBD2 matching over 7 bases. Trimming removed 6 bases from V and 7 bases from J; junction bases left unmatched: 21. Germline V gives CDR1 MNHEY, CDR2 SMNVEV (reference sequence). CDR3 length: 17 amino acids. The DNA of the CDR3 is TGTGCCAGCAGCAATAGTCCCGGGACTACCTCTCTCGGGGAGCAGTACTTC. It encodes CASSNSPGTTSLGEQYF.

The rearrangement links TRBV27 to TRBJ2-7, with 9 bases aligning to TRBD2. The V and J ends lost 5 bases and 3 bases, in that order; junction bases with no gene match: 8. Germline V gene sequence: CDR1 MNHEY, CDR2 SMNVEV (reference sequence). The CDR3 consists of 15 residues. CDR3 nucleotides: TGTGCCAGCAGTCAGTCCGGGACTAGCCTCTACGAGCAGTACGTC. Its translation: CASSQSGTSLYEQYV.

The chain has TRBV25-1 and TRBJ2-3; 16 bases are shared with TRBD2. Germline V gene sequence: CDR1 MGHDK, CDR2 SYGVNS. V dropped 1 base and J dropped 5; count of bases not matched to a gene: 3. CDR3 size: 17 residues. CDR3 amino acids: CASSELGLAGGQDTQYF. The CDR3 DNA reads TGTGCCAGCAGTGAATTGGGACTAGCGGGAGGGCAAGATACGCAGTATTTT.

For the CDR3, the DNA is TGTGCCAGTAGAGGACCGGGACTAGCGGCGCAAGAGACCCAGTACTTC. Translating it yields CASRGPGLAAQETQYF. The rearrangement links TRBV19 to TRBJ2-5; TRBD2 agrees at 11 bases. V was clipped by 6 bases and J by 2 bases; unmatched bases: 8. The CDR3 spans 16 residues. CDR1 is LNHDA, CDR2 SQIVND, per germline (reference sequence). The full variable domain, with the rest looked up from reference TRBV19 and TRBJ2-5, is DGGITQSPKYLFRKEGQNVTLSCEQNLNHDAMYWYRQDPGQGLRLIYYSQIVNDFQKGDIAEGYSVSREKKESFPLTVTSAQKNPTAFYLCASRGPGLAAQETQYFGPGTRLLVL.

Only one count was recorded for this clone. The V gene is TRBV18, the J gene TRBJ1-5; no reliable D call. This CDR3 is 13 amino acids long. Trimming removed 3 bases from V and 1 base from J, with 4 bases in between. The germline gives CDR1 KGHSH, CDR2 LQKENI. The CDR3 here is CASSPDSNQPQHF. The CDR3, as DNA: TGTGCCAGCTCACCCGACAGCAATCAGCCCCAGCATTTT. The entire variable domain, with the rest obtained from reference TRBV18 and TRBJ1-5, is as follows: NAGVMQNPRHLVRRRGQEARLRCSPMKGHSHVYWYRQLPEEGLKFMVYLQKENIIDESGMPKERFSAEFPKEGPSILRIQQVVRGDSAAYFCASSPDSNQPQHFGDGTRLSIL.

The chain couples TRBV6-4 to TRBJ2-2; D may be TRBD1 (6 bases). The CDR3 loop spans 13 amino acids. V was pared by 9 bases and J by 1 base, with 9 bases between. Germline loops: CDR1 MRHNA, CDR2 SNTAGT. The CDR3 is CASPGQNTGELFF. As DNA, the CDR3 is TGTGCCAGTCCGGGACAGAACACCGGGGAGCTGTTTTTT.

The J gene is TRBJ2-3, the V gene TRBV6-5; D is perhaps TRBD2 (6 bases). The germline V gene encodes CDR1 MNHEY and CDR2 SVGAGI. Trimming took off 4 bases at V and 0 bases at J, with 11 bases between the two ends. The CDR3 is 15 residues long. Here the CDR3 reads CASSLRGASTDTQYF. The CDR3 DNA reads TGTGCCAGCAGTTTGCGCGGGGCTAGCACAGATACGCAGTATTTT.

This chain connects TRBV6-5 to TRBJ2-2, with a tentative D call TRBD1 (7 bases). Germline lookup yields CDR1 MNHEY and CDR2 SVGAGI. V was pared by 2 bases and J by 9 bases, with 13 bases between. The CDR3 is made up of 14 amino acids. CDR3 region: CASSYQGGGRELFF. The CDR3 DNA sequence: TGTGCCAGCAGTTACCAAGGAGGGGGCCGGGAGCTGTTTTTT.

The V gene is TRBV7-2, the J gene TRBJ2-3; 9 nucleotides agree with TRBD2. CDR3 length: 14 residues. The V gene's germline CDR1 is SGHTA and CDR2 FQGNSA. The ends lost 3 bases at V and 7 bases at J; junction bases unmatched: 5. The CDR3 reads CASSFVAGEYTQYF. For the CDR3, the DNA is TGTGCCAGCAGCTTCGTAGCGGGAGAATATACGCAGTATTTT. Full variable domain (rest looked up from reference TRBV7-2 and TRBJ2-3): GAGVSQSPSNKVTEKGKDVELRCDPISGHTALYWYRQSLGQGLEFLIYFQGNSAPDKSGLPSDRFSAERTGGSVSTLTIQRTQQEDSAVYLCASSFVAGEYTQYFGPGTRLTVL.

The CDR3 nucleotides read TGCGCCAGCAGCCAAGGGGATTTCCTTCGGGAAAAACTGTTTTTT. Translating it yields CASSQGDFLREKLFF. The chain employs TRBV4-1 and TRBJ1-4; D is unclear. The CDR3 is 15 amino acids. The V gene lost 1 base and the J gene lost 8 bases, with 14 bases spanning the gap. CDR1 and CDR2 (germline): MGHRA, YSYEKL.